These 8 T cell receptor beta chains originate from one sample sequenced in a study of T cell repertoires in cytomegalovirus infection. Their target antigens are unknown. Using its own MiXCR run on the reads, TCRdb lists one record per CDR3 protein. Of roughly 500,000 distinct CDR3 sequences listed, about 39% are singletons. The sequencing here drew on cultured PBMCs, taken from culture after CMV antigen stimulation. These receptor sequences come from a human donor in good health (CMV status not recorded). Some clones in this sample may be carry-over from other donors' samples.

The chain carries TRBV6-2 or TRBV6-3 and TRBJ2-1; 7 bases fit TRBD2. CDR1 and CDR2 from the germline V gene are MNHEY and SVGEGT. The CDR3 is 13 residues long. V trimming: 5 bases; J trimming: 9 bases; junction bases outside the gene matches: 7. The CDR3 protein is CASSLRLASEQFF. Written as DNA, the CDR3 is TGTGCCAGCAGTCTCAGACTAGCCAGTGAGCAGTTCTTC.

This clonotype was seen a few times. This chain links TRBV6-2 or TRBV6-3 with TRBJ2-3; TRBD1 might be the D (6 bases). V was trimmed by 8 bases and J by 5 bases, leaving 14 bases between them. The CDR3 is 13 residues long. Germline-derived CDR1 and CDR2 are MNHEY and SVGEGT. The chain's CDR3 is CASVKSGEDTQYF. The CDR3 DNA reads TGTGCCAGCGTTAAATCAGGGGAAGATACGCAGTATTTT.

The genes are TRBV20-1 and TRBJ1-5, with D possibly TRBD1 on 5 matching bases. Per the germline V gene, CDR1 is DFQATT and CDR2 is SNEGSKA (reference sequence). Deletions cut 3 bases from V and 6 bases from J, with 9 bases between. CDR3 length: 12 residues. DNA for the CDR3: TGCAGTGCTAGTGCAGGGATTCAGCCCCAGCATTTT. Amino acids: CSASAGIQPQHF.

This rearrangement joins TRBV4-3 to TRBJ1-2; D uncertain. The ends were cut back, 1 base at V and 8 bases at J, with 14 bases in the middle. The germline V gene has CDR1 LGHNA and CDR2 YSLEER. This CDR3 has 14 residues. The CDR3 protein is CASSQGMGSYGYTF. The CDR3 coding sequence is TGCGCCAGCAGCCAAGGGATGGGGAGCTACGGCTACACCTTC.

The chain has TRBV24-1 and TRBJ2-1; D not resolved. CDR1 is KGHDR and CDR2 is SFDVKD in the germline V gene. The CDR3 is 16 amino acids. V dropped 2 bases and J dropped 0 bases, with 10 bases sitting between them. The CDR3 protein is CATSDSHAISYNEQFF. For the CDR3, the DNA is TGTGCCACCAGTGATTCTCATGCAATCTCCTACAATGAGCAGTTCTTC.

The chain uses TRBV6-5 and TRBJ2-7; D is ambiguous. V dropped 0 bases and J dropped 1 base, with 16 bases sitting between them. Looked up from germline, CDR1 is MNHEY and CDR2 is SVGAGI. CDR3 length: 17 residues. The CDR3 loop is CASSYSVIGVGSYEQYF. The CDR3, as DNA: TGTGCCAGCAGTTACTCGGTCATTGGGGTTGGGTCCTACGAGCAGTACTTC.

The V gene is TRBV25-1, the J gene TRBJ1-1, with D maybe TRBD1 (5 bases). Trimming shortened V by 2 bases and J by 8 bases, and 9 bases separated the two germline ends. The CDR3 runs 12 residues. Germline V gene data show CDR1 as MGHDK and CDR2 as SYGVNS. DNA for the CDR3: TGTGCCAGCAGTGAAGGGGGGGGAGAAGCTTTCTTT. Amino acid sequence: CASSEGGGEAFF.

This clonotype was found a few times. The rearrangement uses TRBV15 and TRBJ2-2; the match to TRBD1 covers 7 bases. The V segment lost 0 bases and the J segment 1 base; nucleotides outside the gene matches: 5. Germline V gene lookup returns CDR1 LNHNV and CDR2 YYDKDF (reference sequence). This CDR3 region has 17 residues. CDR3 sequence (DNA): TGTGCCACCAGCAGAGATCGAACAGGGGAGAACACCGGGGAGCTGTTTTTT. This sequence encodes CATSRDRTGENTGELFF.